This T cell receptor (beta chain) appears in the sequencing data of a study of neurological immune-mediated disorders. Whole-study findings and limits: The multiple sclerosis repertoire cluster had no clinical or MRI feature associated with it. Private repertoires in all groups were suggested by the absence of shared CDR3 amino acid sequences among expanded clones across subjects.

The CDR3 has 12 residues. The germline gives CDR1 DFQATT, CDR2 SNEGSKA (reference sequence). Trimming pared 6 bases from V and 2 bases from J, leaving 9 bases between. The unsorted libraries originated from 2 million PBMCs that had been stored at -80 C. With 10-nucleotide random UMIs, 5'RACE was used to make the cDNA. TCRdb itself ran the 5' RACE reads through MiXCR, one entry per CDR3 protein. The data contain tens of thousands of distinct CDR3 sequences, over 2% of them singletons. This clonotype was detected many times. What it binds is not known. The specimen sequenced was PBMCs. This clonotype was obtained from a man aged 50 to 59 with multiple sclerosis. V and J are TRBV20-1 and TRBJ2-3; D gene uncertain. CDR3 DNA: TGCAGTGCCATACCCCACACAGATACGCAGTATTTT. As protein: CSAIPHTDTQYF.